The present T cell receptor beta chain was sequenced within a study of post-analysis software for immune sequencing data. General study findings and limits: Roughly five TRBV segments occurring more often in patients than controls included TRBV5-6, TRBV5-1 and TRBV20-1.

Libraries were made from TCR beta cDNA, and they carried unique molecular identifiers. From the PCR reads, TCRdb called clonotypes with MiXCR, one entry per CDR3 protein. The sample consists of about 570,000 distinct CDR3 sequences, under 40% of them appearing once. Points on this clonotype: Its antigen is still unknown.

The CDR3 extends over 13 amino acids. Germline CDR1 reads SQVTM; CDR2 reads ANQGSEA. The TCR comes from a girl under 18 with multiple sclerosis. V is TRBV29-1 and J is TRBJ1-2; TRBD1 might be the D (5 bases). Sequencing was done on a sample of blood. CDR3 residues: CTPTWGSPYGYTF. In nucleotides, the CDR3 is TGCACCCCTACCTGGGGCAGCCCTTATGGCTACACCTTC.